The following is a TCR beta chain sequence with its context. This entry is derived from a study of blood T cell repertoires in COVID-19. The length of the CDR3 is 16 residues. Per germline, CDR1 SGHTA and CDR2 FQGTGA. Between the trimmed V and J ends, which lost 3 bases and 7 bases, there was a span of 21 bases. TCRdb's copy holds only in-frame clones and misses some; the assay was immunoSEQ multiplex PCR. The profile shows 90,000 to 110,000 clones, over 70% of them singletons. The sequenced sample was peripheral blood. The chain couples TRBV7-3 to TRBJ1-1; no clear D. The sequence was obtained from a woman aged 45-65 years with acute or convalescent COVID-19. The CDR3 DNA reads TGTGCCAGCAGCTTCCGTCCCTGGGAGATGAACGGTGAAGCTTTCTTT. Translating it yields CASSFRPWEMNGEAFF.